These 27 T cell receptor beta chains came from one sample sequenced in a study of cytomegalovirus exposure and HLA in healthy donors. PCR used 60 Vbeta primers and 13 Jbeta primers. The table came from immunoSEQ multiplex PCR; TCRdb's copy has only in-frame clones and leaves some out. This table has roughly 81,000 clones, roughly 73% appearing once. The sequencing sample was made of PBMCs. These receptors came from a boy younger than 18 in good health and CMV-seronegative.

The chain has TRBV27 and TRBJ1-1; unclear D gene. In germline, CDR1 is MNHEY, CDR2 SMNVEV (reference sequence). This CDR3 has 13 residues. Between the trimmed V and J ends, which lost 4 bases and 4 bases, there was a span of 10 bases. As DNA, the CDR3 is TGTGCCAGCAGTTGGAAGTCAGGCACTGAAGCTTTCTTT. Residues: CASSWKSGTEAFF.

The chain recombines TRBV11-2 with TRBJ1-6; no reliable D call. CDR3 length equals 15 residues. The V gene's germline CDR1 is SGHAT and CDR2 FQNNGV. Between the trimmed V and J ends, which lost 5 bases and 7 bases, there was a span of 15 bases. CDR3 bases: TGTGCCAGCAGCCGGACTCTCGCTGCAAATTCACCCCTCCACTTT. Translation: CASSRTLAANSPLHF.

The chain recombines TRBV9 with TRBJ2-7; 9 bases agree with TRBD1. With V trimmed by 3 bases and J by 7 bases, 11 bases remained unmatched. This CDR3 is built from 15 residues. Germline CDR1 SGDLS, CDR2 YYNGEE. The DNA for the CDR3 is TGTGCCAGCAGCGCTCGACCGGGACAGGGCCGGGAGCAGTACTTC. This codes for CASSARPGQGREQYF.

This clone was seen more than once but under ten times. The J gene is TRBJ2-1, the V gene TRBV7-9, with 15 bases identical to TRBD2. The germline V gene has CDR1 SEHNR and CDR2 FQNEAQ (reference sequence). V was clipped by 5 bases and J by 8 bases; unmatched bases: 7. This CDR3 has 16 residues. CDR3 amino acids: CASSTGTSGGSDEQFF. The CDR3 DNA sequence: TGTGCCAGCAGCACAGGGACTAGCGGGGGGAGCGATGAGCAGTTCTTC.

The rearrangement links TRBV7-9 to TRBJ2-1; a possible D gene is TRBD1 (6 bases). The germline V gene has CDR1 SEHNR and CDR2 FQNEAQ (reference sequence). The CDR3 is made up of 13 amino acids. V lost 6 bases to trimming and J lost 7 bases, with 13 bases between them. CDR3 nucleotide sequence: TGTGCCAGCAGTCTCCTGGGGGCAAATGAGCAGTTCTTC. It specifies CASSLLGANEQFF.

The rearrangement joins TRBV11-2 to TRBJ2-7, with D possibly being TRBD2 (6 bases). Germline lookup yields CDR1 SGHAT and CDR2 FQNNGV. The CDR3 spans 16 residues. The germline V and J ends were trimmed by 3 bases and 3 bases, with 18 bases remaining between them. This CDR3 reads CASSFGTGGVSYEQYF. The CDR3 nucleotides read TGTGCCAGCAGCTTCGGAACGGGCGGGGTCAGCTACGAGCAGTACTTC. Full variable domain (rest looked up from reference TRBV11-2 and TRBJ2-7): EAGVAQSPRYKIIEKRQSVAFWCNPISGHATLYWYQQILGQGPKLLIQFQNNGVVDDSQLPKDRFSAERLKGVDSTLKIQPAKLEDSAVYLCASSFGTGGVSYEQYFGPGTRLTVT.

The rearrangement joins TRBV19 to TRBJ1-1; D gene ambiguous. The germline CDR1 and CDR2 sequences are LNHDA and SQIVND (reference sequence). With 10 bases removed from V and 1 base from J, the gap between germline ends came to 13 bases. CDR3 length: 13 amino acids. The CDR3: CATKTSRNTEAFF. The CDR3 coding sequence is TGTGCCACTAAAACCTCAAGGAACACTGAAGCTTTCTTT.

The chain has TRBV5-8 and TRBJ2-7, with 7 bases lining up with TRBD1. The germline CDR1 and CDR2 sequences are SGHTS and YDEGEE. After removal of 2 bases from V and 2 bases from J, the junction contained 10 bases not matched to a gene. The CDR3 loop spans 16 amino acids. This chain's CDR3 is CASSFERGLVPYEQYF. The CDR3 DNA reads as TGTGCCAGCAGCTTTGAGAGGGGGCTCGTACCCTACGAGCAGTACTTC.

The rearrangement links TRBV28 to TRBJ2-7; TRBD1 matches at 7 bases. J lost 2 bases, V lost 6 bases, and 10 bases had no gene match. The CDR3 spans 15 residues. Germline CDR1 and CDR2: MDHEN and SYDVKM. The CDR3 loop reads CASSQPRQGTYEQYF. CDR3 DNA sequence: TGTGCCAGCAGCCAGCCCCGACAGGGTACCTACGAGCAGTACTTC.

This clone was seen a few times. The gene calls are TRBV6-1 and TRBJ2-1; 9 nucleotides align to TRBD1. Germline CDR1 MNHNS, CDR2 SASEGT. The CDR3 totals 11 residues. The V segment lost 10 bases and the J segment 10 bases; nucleotides outside the gene matches: 5. CDR3 nucleotides: TGTGCCATAACAGGGGGCGGGGAGCAGTTCTTC. It specifies CAITGGGEQFF.

This rearrangement joins TRBV6-1 to TRBJ2-4; no reliable D call. Trimming left V 4 bases short and J 1 base short, with 14 bases between. The germline CDR1 and CDR2 sequences are MNHNS and SASEGT. There are 16 residues in the CDR3. CDR3 sequence reads: CASSAIRVSAKNIQYF. The CDR3 DNA reads as TGTGCCAGCAGTGCGATCCGGGTTAGTGCCAAAAACATTCAGTACTTC.

V and J are TRBV29-1 and TRBJ2-3; D is undetermined. Germline lookup yields CDR1 SQVTM and CDR2 ANQGSEA. CDR3 length: 13 residues. The germline V and J ends were trimmed by 4 bases and 2 bases, with 10 bases remaining between them. The chain's CDR3 is CSVGLADTDTQYF. CDR3 coding DNA: TGCAGCGTTGGGTTGGCCGACACAGATACGCAGTATTTT.

This chain joins TRBV5-1 and TRBJ1-1, with 9 bases identical to TRBD1. The germline V gene encodes CDR1 SGHRS and CDR2 YFSETQ. V shed 8 bases and J 7 bases; nucleotides not matched to a gene: 9. This CDR3 has 13 residues. CDR3 in amino acids: CASATGGFGEAFF. The CDR3 DNA reads TGCGCCAGTGCCACAGGGGGCTTCGGTGAAGCTTTCTTT.

CDR3 nucleotides: TGTGCCAGCAGCCCGGCGGGGACTGAAGCTTTCTTT. This encodes CASSPAGTEAFF. The V and J genes are TRBV7-8 and TRBJ1-1; no reliable D call. Per the germline V gene, CDR1 is SGHVS and CDR2 is FQNEAQ. Deletions cut 5 bases from V and 5 bases from J, with 9 bases between. This CDR3 has 12 residues. Complete variable domain (other parts from reference TRBV7-8 and TRBJ1-1): GAGVSQSPRYKVAKRGQDVALRCDPISGHVSLFWYQQALGQGPEFLTYFQNEAQLDKSGLPSDRFFAERPEGSVSTLKIQRTQQEDSAVYLCASSPAGTEAFFGQGTRLTVV.

The chain recombines TRBV10-3 with TRBJ1-5; D not certain. CDR1 and CDR2 from the germline V gene are ENHRY and SYGVKD. With 3 bases removed from V and 2 bases from J, the gap between germline ends came to 11 bases. This CDR3 is built from 15 residues. The CDR3 loop is CAISDRRSRNQPQHF. CDR3 in DNA: TGTGCCATCAGTGATCGGCGGAGCCGCAATCAGCCCCAGCATTTT.

The chain combines TRBV19 with TRBJ1-1; TRBD1 is a possible D gene (6 bases). CDR1 is LNHDA and CDR2 is SQIVND in the germline V gene (reference sequence). The CDR3 contains 14 residues. V lost 8 bases and J 5 bases, leaving 18 bases between the germline ends. The CDR3 region is CASEKTGYDTEAFF. DNA of the CDR3: TGTGCCAGTGAAAAAACAGGGTATGATACTGAAGCTTTCTTT. Full variable domain (missing parts from reference TRBV19 and TRBJ1-1): DGGITQSPKYLFRKEGQNVTLSCEQNLNHDAMYWYRQDPGQGLRLIYYSQIVNDFQKGDIAEGYSVSREKKESFPLTVTSAQKNPTAFYLCASEKTGYDTEAFFGQGTRLTVV.

This clone showed up just once. The rearrangement links TRBV6-6 to TRBJ2-5; D perhaps matches TRBD1 (6 bases). CDR1 and CDR2 (germline): MNHNY, SVGAGI (reference sequence). V was cut by 6 bases and J by 4 bases, with 15 bases left in between. The CDR3 contains 14 residues. CDR3 sequence: CASRSQGLAETQYF. As DNA, the CDR3 is TGTGCCAGCAGGAGTCAGGGGCTCGCAGAGACCCAGTACTTC.

The chain recombines TRBV30 with TRBJ2-7; 7 nucleotides align to TRBD2. The CDR3 covers 13 residues. Trimming removed 4 bases from V and 2 bases from J; junction bases left unmatched: 5. The germline V gene encodes CDR1 GTSNPN and CDR2 SVGIG (reference sequence). The CDR3 nucleotides are TGTGCCTGGATAGAGCGGGATCCCTACGAGCAGTACTTC. Translated, it gives CAWIERDPYEQYF.

V is TRBV4-2 and J is TRBJ2-7, with a tentative D call TRBD2 (6 bases). Germline-derived CDR1 and CDR2 are LGHNA and YNFKEQ. This CDR3 contains 18 residues. Trimming took 0 bases from V and 4 from J, leaving 22 bases between them. The CDR3 region is CASSQDEDRPGLRYEQYF. CDR3 sequence (DNA): TGTGCCAGCAGCCAAGATGAGGATCGGCCGGGACTGAGATACGAGCAGTACTTC.

This chain joins TRBV4-1 and TRBJ1-3, with 9 bases fitting TRBD1. CDR1 and CDR2 from the germline V gene are MGHRA and YSYEKL. Trimming removed 2 bases from V and 4 bases from J; junction bases left unmatched: 6. The CDR3 totals 16 residues. CDR3 nucleotides: TGCGCCAGCAGCCAATCGGACAGGGGATTGGGAAACACCATATATTTT. Its protein product is CASSQSDRGLGNTIYF.

This rearrangement joins TRBV7-2 to TRBJ2-1, with TRBD2 identical over 12 bases. This CDR3 is built from 20 residues. The V gene's germline CDR1 is SGHTA and CDR2 FQGNSA. The V segment lost 0 bases and the J segment 5 bases; nucleotides outside the gene matches: 14. This CDR3 reads CASSLAKELRWTSGNNEQFF. DNA of the CDR3: TGTGCCAGCAGCTTAGCGAAGGAATTGCGGTGGACTAGCGGGAACAATGAGCAGTTCTTC.

This clone has only a few counts. Other DNA variants within this sample encode the same CDR3. This chain joins TRBV5-1 and TRBJ2-7; 9 bases map to TRBD2. The germline gives CDR1 SGHRS, CDR2 YFSETQ. V dropped 0 bases and J dropped 3; count of bases not matched to a gene: 1. This CDR3 is built from 14 residues. The CDR3 bases are TGCGCCAGCAGCTTGGGAGCGGGAGGCTACGAGCAGTACTTC. Encoded protein: CASSLGAGGYEQYF.

V usage is TRBV29-1 and J usage is TRBJ1-1, with a possible D match to TRBD1 (5 bases). The V end lost 2 bases, the J end lost 11 bases, and 15 bases lay between the germline ends. The CDR3 totals 12 residues. Germline CDR1 SQVTM, CDR2 ANQGSEA. The CDR3, as DNA: TGCAGCGTTGAAATTCGGGGGAGGATGGCTTTCTTT. It codes for CSVEIRGRMAFF.

J is TRBJ1-1 and V is TRBV18, with D hard to call. The CDR3 loop spans 14 amino acids. V lost 0 bases, J lost 0 bases, and 5 bases lay in between. CDR1 and CDR2 (germline): KGHSH, LQKENI. The CDR3 DNA reads as TGTGCCAGCTCACCACCGTTCTTGAACACTGAAGCTTTCTTT. Protein sequence: CASSPPFLNTEAFF.

V is TRBV6-6 and J is TRBJ2-2; a possible D gene is TRBD2 (6 bases). This CDR3 region has 16 residues. Germline loops: CDR1 MNHNY, CDR2 SVGAGI (reference sequence). Trimming stripped 4 bases from V and 3 bases from J, with 15 bases between. CDR3 sequence reads: CASSSPTGTYTGELFF. CDR3 in DNA: TGTGCCAGCAGTTCCCCCACCGGGACTTACACCGGGGAGCTGTTTTTT.

This chain connects TRBV29-1 to TRBJ2-3, with D uncertain. From germline, CDR1 is SQVTM and CDR2 ANQGSEA. V was cut by 3 bases and J by 2 bases, with 6 bases left in between. The CDR3 loop spans 12 amino acids. CDR3 sequence (DNA): TGCAGCGTTGATCAGATCACAGATACGCAGTATTTT. This codes for CSVDQITDTQYF.

This clone was observed once. The chain couples TRBV6-5 to TRBJ1-3, with unresolved D. From germline, CDR1 is MNHEY and CDR2 SVGAGI. This CDR3 region has 14 residues. Trimming removed 2 bases from V and 4 bases from J, with 9 bases in between. Here the CDR3 reads CASSYGGLGNTIYF. The CDR3 DNA reads as TGTGCCAGCAGTTACGGAGGGCTCGGAAACACCATATATTTT.